A single sample gave rise to the 20 T cell receptor beta chains below, sequenced in a study of blood T cell repertoires in COVID-19. The protocol was immunoSEQ multiplex PCR, while the TCRdb copy is restricted to in-frame clones and leaves out a portion. This table holds under 300,000 clones, 86% found once. The material sequenced was peripheral blood. Receptors originate from a woman in her seventies with COVID-19, enrolled during active disease.

The rearrangement joins TRBV5-6 to TRBJ1-2; D not resolved. The CDR3 extends over 13 amino acids. V lost 5 bases to trimming and J lost 5 bases, with 13 bases between them. Germline CDR1 SGHDT, CDR2 YYEEEE. This chain's CDR3 is CASSQVPEYGYTF. The DNA for the CDR3 is TGTGCCAGCAGTCAAGTTCCCGAGTATGGCTACACCTTC.

The chain carries TRBV12-3 or TRBV12-4 and TRBJ2-5, with 9 nucleotides matching TRBD1. The V gene end was trimmed by 4 bases and the J gene end by 9 bases; junction bases not matched to a gene: 3. The CDR3 is made up of 12 amino acids. The CDR3 reads CASSSGQGPQYF. The CDR3 bases are TGTGCCAGCAGTTCCGGACAGGGGCCCCAGTACTTC.

The rearrangement uses TRBV7-2 and TRBJ2-7; no clear D gene. The CDR3 runs to 11 residues. Germline CDR1 and CDR2: SGHTA and FQGNSA. The V end lost 5 bases, the J end lost 2 bases, and 4 bases lay between the germline ends. DNA for the CDR3: TGTGCCAGCAGCGAGGCCTACGAGCAGTACTTC. It is translated as CASSEAYEQYF.

The chain uses TRBV19 and TRBJ1-1; 8 bases are a match to TRBD1. The CDR3 has 15 amino acids. The V gene's germline CDR1 is LNHDA and CDR2 SQIVND (reference sequence). V shed 7 bases and J 8 bases; nucleotides not matched to a gene: 15. For the CDR3, the DNA is TGTGCCAGTAAATCAGATCGACAGGGGAGGACAGAAGCTTTCTTT. Protein product: CASKSDRQGRTEAFF.

This rearrangement joins TRBV21-1 to TRBJ2-3; TRBD1, the table's D call, was not compared with the DNA. TRBV21-1 is a listed pseudogene. The CDR3 consists of 15 residues. The CDR3 here is CASSKFYRDTDTQYF. CDR3 DNA sequence: TGTGCCAGCAGCAAATTCTACAGAGACACAGATACGCAGTATTTT.

CDR3 sequence (DNA): TGTGCCAGCAGCCCACTAACGTACCAAGAGACCCAGTACTTC. It translates to CASSPLTYQETQYF. The chain combines TRBV7-7 with TRBJ2-5; D is undetermined. The germline V gene encodes CDR1 SSHAT and CDR2 FNYEAQ (reference sequence). Trimming cost V 5 bases and J 0 bases, with 10 bases left between them. This CDR3 has 14 amino acids.

The chain recombines TRBV27 with TRBJ2-7; 8 positions agree with TRBD2. Germline CDR1 MNHEY, CDR2 SMNVEV (reference sequence). Germline trimming cut 9 bases from V and 7 bases from J; bases unmatched to any gene: 11. The CDR3 consists of 13 residues. CDR3 in amino acids: CASTSGGGGEQYF. CDR3 nucleotides: TGTGCCAGTACCAGCGGGGGAGGAGGAGAGCAGTACTTC.

The chain joins TRBV25-1 to TRBJ1-2, with D possibly matching TRBD1 (6 bases). From germline, CDR1 is MGHDK and CDR2 SYGVNS. This CDR3 is 12 amino acids long. Trimming removed 5 bases at V and 12 bases at J, with 16 bases between. The DNA for the CDR3 is TGTGCCAGCAGTCTGCCGATGAAGGGGGACACCTTC. Translating gives CASSLPMKGDTF.

The rearrangement links TRBV7-2 to TRBJ1-1, with D unresolved. The CDR3 is 15 residues long. Deletions cut 0 bases from V and 5 bases from J, with 13 bases between. Germline V lookup: CDR1 SGHTA, CDR2 FQGNSA. CDR3: CASSLAGSSSTEAFF. CDR3 nucleotide sequence: TGTGCCAGCAGCTTAGCGGGCAGTTCCAGTACTGAAGCTTTCTTT.

This chain links TRBV28 with TRBJ1-3; D remains ambiguous. Germline values: CDR1 MDHEN, CDR2 SYDVKM. Between the trimmed V and J ends, which lost 4 bases and 4 bases, there was a span of 5 bases. This CDR3 is built from 12 residues. The CDR3 DNA is TGTGCCAGCAGTTACAGCGGAAACACCATATATTTT. It yields the protein CASSYSGNTIYF.

V gene TRBV9 combines with J gene TRBJ1-1, with a tentative D call TRBD1 (5 bases). Germline assignment: CDR1 SGDLS and CDR2 YYNGEE. V gave up 4 bases and J gave up 1 base, with 11 bases separating them. The CDR3 runs to 14 residues. CDR3 sequence: CASSSQGQNTEAFF. The CDR3 DNA sequence: TGTGCCAGCAGCTCCCAGGGCCAGAACACTGAAGCTTTCTTT.

V usage is TRBV29-1 and J usage is TRBJ2-3, with 12 bases that match TRBD2. CDR3 size: 15 residues. Germline V gene sequence: CDR1 SQVTM, CDR2 ANQGSEA. Trimming at V came to 2 bases and at J to 6 bases, leaving 6 bases not matched to a gene. CDR3 region: CSVETLAGGRDTQYF. In DNA form, the CDR3 reads TGCAGCGTTGAAACGCTAGCGGGGGGGCGGGATACGCAGTATTTT.

The count of this clone is one. The rearrangement uses TRBV6-5 and TRBJ2-1, with a tentative D call TRBD1 (5 bases). Trimming removed 8 bases at V and 8 bases at J, with 19 bases between. Germline loops: CDR1 MNHEY, CDR2 SVGAGI. The CDR3 contains 14 residues. The CDR3, as DNA: TGTGCCAGCTCCTTGGGGCAGGCCCGGGATGAGCAGTTCTTC. Translating it yields CASSLGQARDEQFF.

This chain connects TRBV7-3 to TRBJ1-1; the match to TRBD1 covers 12 bases. This CDR3 is 17 amino acids long. From germline, CDR1 is SGHTA and CDR2 FQGTGA. The ends lost 5 bases at V and 3 bases at J; junction bases unmatched: 10. In nucleotides, the CDR3 is TGTGCCAGCAGCCCCTTGGGACAGGGGGCAGAGGACACTGAAGCTTTCTTT. As protein: CASSPLGQGAEDTEAFF.

The chain uses TRBV27 and TRBJ2-5, with D possibly matching TRBD1 (5 bases). The CDR3 extends over 14 amino acids. With 2 bases removed from V and 5 bases from J, the gap between germline ends came to 12 bases. Germline V lookup: CDR1 MNHEY, CDR2 SMNVEV (reference sequence). The CDR3 region is CASSLVGADETQYF. Here the CDR3 DNA reads TGTGCCAGCAGTTTAGTAGGGGCGGATGAGACCCAGTACTTC.

This clone was seen only once. J is TRBJ1-1 and V is TRBV19, with a possible D match to TRBD1 (5 bases). The CDR3 is 15 residues long. The V and J ends lost 3 bases and 1 base respectively, with 12 bases between them. Germline lookup yields CDR1 LNHDA and CDR2 SQIVND (reference sequence). The CDR3 region has the DNA TGTGCCAGTAGTATTCGGGCGGGGACGAACACTGAAGCTTTCTTT. Translating gives CASSIRAGTNTEAFF.

V usage is TRBV28 and J usage is TRBJ2-7; a weak D match, TRBD1 (6 bases). V lost 6 bases, J lost 2 bases, and 17 bases lay in between. This CDR3 comprises 15 residues. Per germline, CDR1 MDHEN and CDR2 SYDVKM. Written as DNA, the CDR3 is TGTGCCAGCAGCCGAGCAGGGGCTCTCGCCTACGAGCAGTACTTC. Translation: CASSRAGALAYEQYF.

The V gene is TRBV19, the J gene TRBJ2-1, with 12 bases identical to TRBD2. The CDR3 length is 17 residues. V trimming: 4 bases; J trimming: 8 bases; junction bases outside the gene matches: 12. CDR1 is LNHDA and CDR2 is SQIVND in the germline V gene (reference sequence). CDR3 nucleotides: TGTGCCAGTAGTACCTCTAGCGGGGGGGATCTAAGGGATGAGCAGTTCTTC. Residues: CASSTSSGGDLRDEQFF.

This clone is a singleton in its sample. The chain recombines TRBV5-1 with TRBJ2-3, with D possibly being TRBD1 (6 bases). The CDR3 is 17 amino acids. V lost 2 bases and J lost 2, with 18 bases in between. Germline CDR1 SGHRS, CDR2 YFSETQ. CDR3 region: CASSLFPGQGSTDTQYF. The DNA of the CDR3 is TGCGCCAGCAGCTTATTTCCGGGACAAGGGTCCACAGATACGCAGTATTTT.

This chain uses TRBV30 with TRBJ1-4; D uncertain. Germline lookup yields CDR1 GTSNPN and CDR2 SVGIG (reference sequence). The CDR3 has 13 amino acids. V lost 5 bases and J lost 8, with 15 bases in between. The CDR3 protein is CAWSRGLGEKLFF. In DNA form, the CDR3 reads TGTGCCTGGTCCCGAGGGCTAGGGGAAAAACTGTTTTTT.